This T cell receptor beta chain is from a study of graft-versus-host responses after intestinal transplantation (TCRdb year 2021). Turning to the overall study: Recipients received multivisceral, liver-intestinal, or isolated intestinal transplants. Every recipient was given anti-thymocyte globulin induction, followed by approximately three years of maintenance tacrolimus and steroids. Graft-versus-host and host-versus-graft alloreactive T cell clones were tracked in the graft, circulation and bone marrow after intestinal transplantation using bulk TCR-beta CDR3 sequencing. Alloreactive clones were identified by sequencing pre-transplant mixed lymphocyte reaction products and comparing these products with unstimulated pre-transplant donor and recipient T cells. The cohort enrolled 20 to 30 intestinal transplant recipients, one of whom was a retransplant, and a few patients without pretransplant specimens were excluded. A peak of at least 4% donor T cells among recipient peripheral blood mononuclear cells was the definition used for donor T cell macrochimerism. Rather than being sequenced by the commercial service, samples from three later patients were sequenced in-house on an Illumina MiSeq and processed with MiXCR.

A remark on this clone: Its antigen has not been determined. The sample holds no much larger clone one base away, and base qualities are not on file.

Blood samples were collected up to 4 times in the first month after transplant and then at least monthly when available. The CDR3 covers 15 residues, taking in both the cysteine and the phenylalanine. The read is trimmed to its CDR3 DNA, 45 bases read in frame from base 1. A distance of 7 bases separates the germline ends of V and J, which lose 3 bases and 0 bases respectively. CDR1 and CDR2, looked up from the germline V gene (reference sequence), are SGHKS and YYEKEE. The library was generated by the immunoSEQ multiplex PCR assay. High-throughput TCR-beta CDR3 sequencing of genomic DNA from most patients was performed by Adaptive Biotechnologies. For the original study's pipeline: Adaptive's ImmunoSEQ software was the source of the TCR sequencing data for roughly 19 patients, while a few other patients were processed with MiXCR and VDJtools. CDR3 nucleotide sequences shared by donor and recipient were removed because the origin of these sequences could not be assigned. Alloreactive clones required at least 2-fold expansion over unstimulated cells and minimum CFSE-low frequency of 0.002% (template counts) or 0.001% (read counts). Mappable clones were those detected in sequenced pre-transplant spleen, lymph node, or MLR CFSE-low populations of the donor or recipient. The cumulative frequency of alloreactive clones was calculated as a percentage of all sequences, weighted by copy number. In its TCRdb copy, this immuneACCESS table keeps in-frame sequences only and misses some clones. Where compared with another copy, unresolved V genes explain less than half of these, and the others have no known cause. V, J and clone size reflect that table, while D and trimming were determined from the DNA. The table for this sample lists roughly 80,000 clones; 92% of them were counted only once. The ten largest clones capture approximately 0.64% of the sample.

General conclusions and limits of the study: Early after transplant, peak levels of circulating GvH clones were associated with declines in HvG clones. In patients with donor T cell macrochimerism, the allografts had high GvH to HvG T cell clonal ratios. The conclusions were limited by the relatively low number and heterogeneity of the intestinal transplant patients. GvH clones turned up in recipient bone marrow, with some appearing earlier in ileal mucosa or blood, a pattern consistent with an intestinal mucosal origin.

The source material was PBMCs, sampled 98 days after intestinal transplantation. Recombination connected TRBV5-5 to TRBJ2-6; a weak D assignment points to TRBD1 (6 bases agree). The sequence was obtained from a human patient who received an intestinal transplant, so some T cells may come from the graft donor. The DNA sequence reads TGTGCCAGCAGCTCACAGGGCTCTGGGGCCAACGTCCTGACTTTC. This gives the protein CASSSQGSGANVLTF. The CDR3 plus the reference TRBV5-5 and TRBJ2-6 genes for the other parts give the full variable domain: DAGVTQSPTHLIKTRGQQVTLRCSPISGHKSVSWYQQVLGQGPQFIFQYYEKEERGRGNFPDRFSARQFPNYSSELNVNALLLGDSALYLCASSSQGSGANVLTFGAGSRLTVL.